This passage covers 23 T cell receptor beta chains from one sample sequenced in a study of blood T cell repertoires in COVID-19. The table came from immunoSEQ multiplex PCR; TCRdb's copy has only in-frame clones and leaves some out. The repertoire includes 200,000 to 300,000 clones, 70% to 90% of them detected once, and under 2.5% sits in the top ten. Sequencing used PBMCs or T cells enriched from blood (not recorded which). These receptors were obtained from a woman between 40 and 55 years old with acute COVID-19.

This sequence joins TRBV18 and TRBJ2-7; tentatively, D is TRBD1 (5 bases). This CDR3 contains 13 residues. Per the germline V gene, CDR1 is KGHSH and CDR2 is LQKENI. Deletions cut 4 bases from V and 5 bases from J, with 12 bases between. CDR3 in amino acids: CASSLTDRDEQYF. The CDR3 DNA reads as TGTGCCAGCTCACTGACAGACAGAGACGAGCAGTACTTC.

The rearrangement joins TRBV7-2 to TRBJ2-6, with 13 positions matching TRBD2. CDR3 length equals 18 residues. Germline loops: CDR1 SGHTA, CDR2 FQGNSA. V shed 5 bases and J 2 bases; nucleotides not matched to a gene: 6. The CDR3 loop is CASSKLAGGPAGANVLTF. The CDR3 nucleotides read TGTGCCAGCAGCAAACTAGCGGGAGGGCCAGCTGGGGCCAACGTCCTGACTTTC. Using reference TRBV7-2 and TRBJ2-6 for the parts outside the CDR3, the full variable domain is GAGVSQSPSNKVTEKGKDVELRCDPISGHTALYWYRQSLGQGLEFLIYFQGNSAPDKSGLPSDRFSAERTGGSVSTLTIQRTQQEDSAVYLCASSKLAGGPAGANVLTFGAGSRLTVL.

In this sample, this clone turned up a few times. This chain uses TRBV19 with TRBJ1-2, with 10 bases lining up with TRBD1. This CDR3 spans 17 amino acids. V was pared by 5 bases and J by 2 bases, with 11 bases of the junction left unmatched. Germline lookup yields CDR1 LNHDA and CDR2 SQIVND (reference sequence). In nucleotides, the CDR3 is TGTGCCAGTAGTCTCCAAATCCGGACAGGGGGGAACTATGGCTACACCTTC. This codes for CASSLQIRTGGNYGYTF.

The chain links TRBV18 to TRBJ2-7, with unresolved D. The CDR3 extends over 13 amino acids. V was clipped by 3 bases and J by 2 bases, with 8 bases between them. CDR1 is KGHSH and CDR2 is LQKENI in the germline V gene. CDR3 coding DNA: TGTGCCAGCTCACCGGGCCTTGCCTACGAGCAGTACTTC. It encodes CASSPGLAYEQYF.

With respect to this clone: This CDR3 is missing its conserved last phenylalanine or tryptophan, likely due to a read error. It is unclear where the CDR3 begins or ends on the DNA, so no DNA is shown, and the CDR3 is as TCRdb lists it. This chain connects TRBV27 to TRBJ1-1; the D call in the table, TRBD1, was not verified against the DNA. The CDR3 length equals 8 residues, ends included. CDR1 MNHEY and CDR2 SMNVEV come from the germline V gene (reference sequence). Here the CDR3 reads CASSMGHT.

The V gene is TRBV24-1, the J gene TRBJ2-3; 7 bases match TRBD2. The CDR3 is 16 amino acids. Trimming took 4 bases from V and 6 from J; bases not matched to a gene: 12. Germline CDR1 is KGHDR and CDR2 is SFDVKD. CDR3 sequence (DNA): TGTGCCACCAGTGACCCTTCCGAGGGAGGGAGGGATACGCAGTATTTT. Protein: CATSDPSEGGRDTQYF.

The genes are TRBV30 and TRBJ2-5; D may be TRBD1 (5 bases). The CDR3 covers 18 residues. Trimming cost V 3 bases and J 2 bases, with 25 bases left between them. Germline lookup yields CDR1 GTSNPN and CDR2 SVGIG (reference sequence). CDR3 DNA sequence: TGTGCCTGGAGAGCCCACCCCCTCCGAAGACAGTCACAAGAGACCCAGTACTTC. Its protein is CAWRAHPLRRQSQETQYF.

This chain connects TRBV4-3 to TRBJ1-4; tentatively, D is TRBD1 (6 bases). Trimming stripped 0 bases from V and 3 bases from J, with 11 bases between. From germline, CDR1 is LGHNA and CDR2 YSLEER. The CDR3 is 16 residues long. The CDR3 DNA reads TGCGCCAGCAGCCAAGATAGGGGGTCCTCTAATGAAAAACTGTTTTTT. Translation gives CASSQDRGSSNEKLFF.

This clone showed up many times. J is TRBJ2-1 and V is TRBV29-1; the match to TRBD1 covers 12 bases. CDR1 SQVTM and CDR2 ANQGSEA come from the germline V gene. The CDR3 sequence is 13 residues long. The V gene end was trimmed by 7 bases and the J gene end by 9 bases; junction bases not matched to a gene: 7. The DNA for the CDR3 is TGCAGCGGAGAGGGACAGGGGGCTGCTGAGCAGTTCTTC. Amino acid sequence: CSGEGQGAAEQFF.

The V call is TRBV5-1, the J call TRBJ2-1, with 9 nucleotides matching TRBD1. In germline, CDR1 is SGHRS, CDR2 YFSETQ. This CDR3 region has 15 residues. The J segment lost 8 bases and the V segment lost 5 bases, leaving 11 bases of the junction unmatched. In nucleotides, the CDR3 is TGCGCCAGCAGACCGGGACAGGGTATTTTTGATGAGCAGTTCTTC. The encoded protein is CASRPGQGIFDEQFF.

The V and J genes are TRBV25-1 and TRBJ1-1; D may be TRBD1 (5 bases). V lost 6 bases, J lost 0 bases, and 14 bases lay in between. This CDR3 is 15 amino acids long. The germline V gene encodes CDR1 MGHDK and CDR2 SYGVNS. CDR3 loop: CASRAPTGVNTEAFF. DNA for the CDR3: TGTGCCAGCAGGGCACCCACAGGAGTGAACACTGAAGCTTTCTTT.

The chain recombines TRBV11-3 with TRBJ2-1, with 9 bases lining up with TRBD2. After removal of 1 base from V and 9 bases from J, the junction contained 10 bases not matched to a gene. Germline lookup yields CDR1 SGHNT and CDR2 YENEEA. CDR3 length equals 16 residues. CDR3 in DNA: TGTGCCAGCAGCTTAGCCCGTGCGGGAGGGCTGATTGAGCAGTTCTTC. Protein: CASSLARAGGLIEQFF.

The rearrangement joins TRBV21-1 to TRBJ1-6. TRBV21-1 is an annotated pseudogene. The CDR3 extends over 19 amino acids. CDR3 loop: CASSKVLLGGSGYNSPLHF. In DNA form, the CDR3 reads TGTGCCAGCAGCAAAGTGCTCCTAGGCGGTAGTGGCTATAATTCACCCCTCCACTTT.

The sample holds one count of this clone. The CDR3 DNA follows: TGTGCCAGCAGCTTAGGCAGGGGTGGAAGGGAGCTGTTTTTT. Protein sequence: CASSLGRGGRELFF. This chain uses TRBV13 with TRBJ2-2; D may be TRBD1 (6 bases). In germline, CDR1 is PRHDT, CDR2 FYEKMQ (reference sequence). With 0 bases removed from V and 9 bases from J, the gap between germline ends came to 11 bases. The CDR3 extends over 14 amino acids.

The V call is TRBV3-1 (or the pseudogene TRBV3-2), the J call TRBJ2-5; 10 bases align to TRBD1. The CDR3 is 15 residues long. The junction had 7 bases not matched to a gene; V was cut back by 4 bases and J by 5 bases. Germline-derived CDR1 and CDR2 are LGHDT and YNNKEL (reference sequence). In DNA, the CDR3 is TGTGCCAGCAGCCTGGGGGACAGGGGTTGTGAGACCCAGTACTTC. Residues: CASSLGDRGCETQYF.

This clone came up once. The V gene is TRBV9, the J gene TRBJ1-2; D not certain. The CDR3 contains 15 residues. Trimming pared 3 bases from V and 3 bases from J, leaving 15 bases between. Per germline, CDR1 SGDLS and CDR2 YYNGEE. CDR3 in DNA: TGTGCCAGCAGCGGAGGTCCCGGTTTGGACTATGGCTACACCTTC. Translation gives CASSGGPGLDYGYTF.

The chain uses TRBV6-5 and TRBJ1-5; D possibly corresponds to TRBD1 (5 bases). The CDR3 has 12 amino acids. CDR1 and CDR2 (germline): MNHEY, SVGAGI. The V and J ends lost 8 bases and 7 bases respectively, with 12 bases between them. The CDR3 coding sequence is TGTGCCAGCTATGAGGGACTCCAGCCCCAGCATTTT. This translates into CASYEGLQPQHF.

The chain employs TRBV7-2 and TRBJ1-5, with 8 bases fitting TRBD1. V was clipped by 2 bases and J by 6 bases; unmatched bases: 6. Germline V gene sequence: CDR1 SGHTA, CDR2 FQGNSA. This CDR3 comprises 15 residues. In DNA form, the CDR3 reads TGTGCCAGCAGCTTATGGGCAGGGGGCGGTCAGCCCCAGCATTTT. It encodes CASSLWAGGGQPQHF.

This clone was observed a handful of times. V usage is TRBV1 and J usage is TRBJ2-1; the table gives TRBD2 as D, unverified against the DNA. TRBV1 is a pseudogene. The CDR3 is made up of 14 amino acids. The CDR3 DNA sequence: TGCACCAGCTCAGGGGGACTAGCGCCGCAACAGCAGTTCTTC. Protein: CTSSGGLAPQQQFF.

The V and J genes are TRBV21-1 and TRBJ1-5. TRBV21-1 is assigned pseudogene status. The CDR3 length is 19 residues. CDR3 amino acids: CASSKLGGKGRLVVQPQHF. The CDR3 coding sequence is TGTGCCAGCAGCAAACTCGGGGGAAAAGGGCGGTTAGTGGTCCAGCCCCAGCATTTT.

The chain recombines TRBV18 with TRBJ2-3, with D maybe TRBD2 (5 bases). The germline V and J ends were trimmed by 2 bases and 3 bases, with 18 bases remaining between them. The length of the CDR3 is 17 residues. The germline CDR1 and CDR2 sequences are KGHSH and LQKENI. The CDR3 is CASSPEGQTALTDTQYF. The CDR3 DNA sequence: TGTGCCAGCTCACCAGAGGGTCAAACGGCATTAACAGATACGCAGTATTTT.

This clone was seen only a few times. The J gene is TRBJ2-3, the V gene TRBV18; 10 nucleotides match TRBD2. This CDR3 has 17 amino acids. With V trimmed by 6 bases and J by 5 bases, 14 bases remained unmatched. From germline, CDR1 is KGHSH and CDR2 LQKENI. The CDR3 loop reads CASSHSSGGTAGDTQYF. The CDR3 DNA reads as TGTGCCAGCTCCCACTCTAGCGGGGGTACCGCCGGAGATACGCAGTATTTT.

The V and J genes are TRBV19 and TRBJ2-6; tentatively, D is TRBD1 (5 bases). The ends were cut back, 4 bases at V and 4 bases at J, with 20 bases in the middle. This CDR3 spans 18 amino acids. Germline loops: CDR1 LNHDA, CDR2 SQIVND (reference sequence). CDR3 protein: CASSRDAGRALGANVLTF. DNA for the CDR3: TGTGCCAGTAGTAGGGATGCAGGGCGCGCTCTGGGGGCCAACGTCCTGACTTTC.